The 23 T cell receptor beta chains below all came from one sample that was sequenced in a study of prognosis after radiotherapy for stage I lung cancer. Amplification of the TCR beta CDR3 (from genomic DNA) was done by two-round multiplex PCR. Primers specific to each TRBV and TRBJ gene drove first-round PCR. Via MiXCR, TCRdb re-called the multiplex PCR reads, giving one row per CDR3 protein. Among approximately 30,000 distinct CDR3 sequences listed, about 33% were seen once. The starting material was PBMCs, obtained before or after stereotactic body radiation therapy (not recorded which). Every receptor here comes from a donor aged 50 or older with non-small cell lung cancer.

J is TRBJ2-7 and V is TRBV6-2 or TRBV6-3, with D perhaps assigned TRBD1 or TRBD2 (5 bases each). Between the trimmed V and J ends, which lost 5 bases and 5 bases, there was a span of 22 bases. Germline CDR1 MNHEY, CDR2 SVGEGT. This CDR3 region has 16 residues. CDR3 loop: CASSGGGVPHGDEQYF. The CDR3, as DNA: TGTGCCAGCAGTGGGGGTGGAGTACCCCATGGGGACGAGCAGTACTTC.

Worth noting for this clonotype: A much larger clone sits a single nucleotide away, making a read error possible. The CDR3 DNA follows: TGTGCCAGAAGTTACGGGACTAGCGGGCACTACAATGAGCAGTTCTTC. Translation: CARSYGTSGHYNEQFF. J is TRBJ2-1 and V is TRBV6-2 or TRBV6-3; TRBD2 agrees at 12 bases. CDR3 size: 16 residues. The V gene's germline CDR1 is MNHEY and CDR2 SVGEGT.

The table lists this clonotype with many counts. The chain joins TRBV2 to TRBJ1-2; TRBD1 matches 7 bases. V was clipped by 0 bases and J by 2 bases; unmatched bases: 6. This CDR3 has 16 residues. Germline V gene data show CDR1 as SNHLY and CDR2 as FYNNEI. Here the CDR3 reads CASSEAETGPNYGYTF. CDR3 nucleotide sequence: TGTGCCAGCAGTGAAGCGGAGACAGGGCCAAACTATGGCTACACCTTC.

The sample holds many counts of this clonotype. The chain combines TRBV30 with TRBJ2-3, with D perhaps TRBD2 (5 bases). Trimming stripped 4 bases from V and 1 base from J, with 15 bases between. The CDR3 covers 15 residues. Germline V gives CDR1 GTSNPN, CDR2 SVGIG (reference sequence). In nucleotides, the CDR3 is TGTGCCTGGACTCCCGGGATATGGGGCACAGATACGCAGTATTTT. Translating gives CAWTPGIWGTDTQYF.

The chain carries TRBV11-2 and TRBJ2-7; 10 bases match TRBD1. The CDR3 sequence is 14 residues long. The germline CDR1 and CDR2 sequences are SGHAT and FQNNGV. Trimming cost V 3 bases and J 5 bases; bases outside gene matches: 4. The CDR3 spells CASSLVGTGDEQYF. The CDR3 region has the DNA TGTGCCAGCAGCTTGGTAGGGACAGGGGACGAGCAGTACTTC.

There are many counts of this clonotype. The V call is TRBV20-1, the J call TRBJ2-7; maybe TRBD2 (5 bases). CDR1 and CDR2 (germline): DFQATT, SNEGSKA (reference sequence). Trimming removed 0 bases from V and 5 bases from J, with 14 bases in between. There are 14 residues in the CDR3. The CDR3 sequence is CSARDYGVYDEQYF. The CDR3, as DNA: TGCAGTGCTAGAGATTACGGGGTTTATGACGAGCAGTACTTC.

A remark on this clonotype: One base away lies a much larger clone, so this may be a sequencing read error. The chain uses TRBV12-5 and TRBJ2-5, with unresolved D. Trimming shortened V by 2 bases and J by 1 base, and 5 bases separated the two germline ends. Germline CDR1 LGHNT, CDR2 FRNRAP. The CDR3 is made up of 13 amino acids. CDR3 in DNA: TGTGCTAGTGGTTTGTACCCCCAAGAGACCCAGTACTTC. Translating it yields CASGLYPQETQYF.

This clonotype was observed many times. The V call is TRBV6-1, the J call TRBJ2-2; no clear D gene. The germline gives CDR1 MNHNS, CDR2 SASEGT. CDR3 length: 13 amino acids. V shed 6 bases and J shed 2 bases, with 7 bases lying between them. CDR3 residues: CASSGPNTGELFF. The DNA of the CDR3 is TGTGCCAGCAGCGGACCAAACACCGGGGAGCTGTTTTTT.

On this clonotype: A junction end diverges from the germline sequence, so it may reflect a read error. The chain couples TRBV27 to TRBJ2-2; possible D gene TRBD2, 5 bases. The CDR3 is 12 residues long. Looked up from germline, CDR1 is MNHEY and CDR2 is SMNVEV (reference sequence). DNA of the CDR3: TGTGCCAGCAGCTGGAGGACCGGGGAGCTGCTTTTT. Encoded protein: CASSWRTGELLF.

Comments on this clonotype: A read error may produce the germline difference seen at one junction end. This chain uses TRBV6-2 or TRBV6-3 with TRBJ1-1, with D hard to call. The germline V gene has CDR1 MNHEY and CDR2 SVGEGT. This CDR3 comprises 14 residues. Here the CDR3 reads CTSRLDRISTEAFF. CDR3 DNA sequence: TGTACCAGCAGGCTGGACCGAATCTCCACTGAAGCTTTCTTT.

This clonotype was seen many times. V usage is TRBV2 and J usage is TRBJ2-2; D might be TRBD1 or TRBD2, each matching 5 bases. The CDR3 length is 15 residues. Trimming left V 6 bases short and J 4 bases short, with 15 bases between. The germline V gene has CDR1 SNHLY and CDR2 FYNNEI. This CDR3 is CASRLGGIRTGELFF. The CDR3 DNA follows: TGTGCCAGCAGACTTGGGGGAATCCGCACCGGGGAGCTGTTTTTT. Combining the CDR3 with reference TRBV2 and TRBJ2-2 gives the whole variable domain EPEVTQTPSHQVTQMGQEVILRCVPISNHLYFYWYRQILGQKVEFLVSFYNNEISEKSEIFDDQFSVERPDGSNFTLKIRSTKLEDSAMYFCASRLGGIRTGELFFGEGSRLTVL.

This clonotype was counted at least ten times. The rearrangement links TRBV30 to TRBJ2-5, with D perhaps TRBD2 (5 bases). The CDR3 loop spans 13 amino acids. V dropped 7 bases and J dropped 4 bases, with 16 bases sitting between them. CDR1 GTSNPN and CDR2 SVGIG come from the germline V gene (reference sequence). The CDR3 DNA reads as TGTGCCTCCCGCCTAGGGAGTCTAGAGACCCAGTACTTC. This translates into CASRLGSLETQYF.

This clonotype is labeled medium-sized. J is TRBJ2-7 and V is TRBV5-8; 8 bases map to TRBD1. Germline-derived CDR1 and CDR2 are SGHTS and YDEGEE. The CDR3 runs to 14 residues. V was clipped by 0 bases and J by 6 bases; unmatched bases: 5. Here the CDR3 DNA reads TGTGCCAGCAGCTTGGCAGGGGGCGCTTCCGAGCAGTACTTC. This codes for CASSLAGGASEQYF.

This clonotype was counted only a few times. The gene calls are TRBV5-1 and TRBJ1-5; D gene unclear. The CDR3 is 15 amino acids. Trimming shortened V by 4 bases and J by 0 bases, and 11 bases separated the two germline ends. Germline values: CDR1 SGHRS, CDR2 YFSETQ. The DNA of the CDR3 is TGCGCCAGCAGCCCCGACGGCAATAGCAATCAGCCCCAGCATTTT. Residues: CASSPDGNSNQPQHF. Drawing the rest from reference TRBV5-1 and TRBJ1-5, the complete variable domain is KAGVTQTPRYLIKTRGQQVTLSCSPISGHRSVSWYQQTPGQGLQFLFEYFSETQRNKGNFPGRFSGRQFSNSRSEMNVSTLELGDSALYLCASSPDGNSNQPQHFGDGTRLSIL.

At least ten counts were recorded for this clonotype. This chain links TRBV29-1 with TRBJ2-7; D is possibly TRBD2 (7 bases). The germline V and J ends were trimmed by 7 bases and 6 bases, with 13 bases remaining between them. Germline values: CDR1 SQVTM, CDR2 ANQGSEA. The CDR3 runs to 11 residues. CDR3 DNA sequence: TGCAGCGCCTTCGGGGGGCTCGAGCAGTACTTC. This translates into CSAFGGLEQYF.

There are a few counts of this clonotype. The J gene is TRBJ2-5, the V gene TRBV28; 7 bases fit TRBD1. Germline loops: CDR1 MDHEN, CDR2 SYDVKM. The CDR3 covers 17 residues. After removal of 2 bases from V and 1 base from J, the junction contained 10 bases not matched to a gene. In DNA form, the CDR3 reads TGTGCCAGCAGTTTAAGATGGTCAGGGGGACCCCAAGAGACCCAGTACTTC. Its protein is CASSLRWSGGPQETQYF.

This clonotype was recorded many times. This chain links TRBV30 with TRBJ2-1; 8 nucleotides match TRBD2. The J segment lost 7 bases and the V segment lost 4 bases, leaving 9 bases of the junction unmatched. CDR1 and CDR2 from the germline V gene are GTSNPN and SVGIG (reference sequence). The CDR3 is made up of 14 amino acids. The CDR3 region is CAWNRAGVSNEQFF. The CDR3 region has the DNA TGTGCCTGGAATCGAGCGGGAGTATCGAATGAGCAGTTCTTC.

This clonotype was counted at least ten times. The gene calls are TRBV5-5 and TRBJ2-7; 7 positions match TRBD1. Germline values: CDR1 SGHKS, CDR2 YYEKEE (reference sequence). The CDR3 is 17 residues long. Germline trimming cut 4 bases from V and 2 bases from J; bases unmatched to any gene: 15. The DNA for the CDR3 is TGTGCCAGCAGCAAAACGATTCCGGGACAGCCACCCTACGAGCAGTACTTC. It is translated as CASSKTIPGQPPYEQYF. Looking up the rest from reference TRBV5-5 and TRBJ2-7 gives the full variable domain: DAGVTQSPTHLIKTRGQQVTLRCSPISGHKSVSWYQQVLGQGPQFIFQYYEKEERGRGNFPDRFSARQFPNYSSELNVNALLLGDSALYLCASSKTIPGQPPYEQYFGPGTRLTVT.

Many counts were recorded for this clonotype. The chain employs TRBV19 and TRBJ2-1; 7 positions match TRBD2. Germline loops: CDR1 LNHDA, CDR2 SQIVND (reference sequence). The CDR3 sequence is 16 residues long. J gave up 5 bases and V 1 base, and 8 bases lay outside the gene matches. The CDR3 DNA follows: TGTGCCAGTAGTATAGTGGGGGTGCTAGCGGACAATGAGCAGTTCTTC. Translation gives CASSIVGVLADNEQFF.

This clonotype was seen repeatedly, ten times or more. This chain uses TRBV6-1 with TRBJ2-7; a possible D gene is TRBD2 (6 bases). This CDR3 spans 13 amino acids. Germline V gives CDR1 MNHNS, CDR2 SASEGT. Deletions cut 6 bases from V and 6 bases from J, with 15 bases between. The CDR3, as DNA: TGTGCCAGCAGCATTTCCCGGGACTCCGAGCAGTACTTC. Its protein is CASSISRDSEQYF.

This clonotype showed up just a few times. A much more abundant neighbour one base away suggests this may be a read error. The V and J genes are TRBV6-2 or TRBV6-3 and TRBJ2-3; D unclear. Trimming removed 7 bases from V and 5 bases from J, with 16 bases in between. The CDR3 runs 14 residues. Looked up from germline, CDR1 is MNHEY and CDR2 is SVGEGT. DNA of the CDR3: TGTGCCAGCATAAGCAGGTATATGGGAGATACGCAGTATTTT. It codes for CASISRYMGDTQYF.

V and J are TRBV5-1 and TRBJ2-1; the match to TRBD2 covers 7 bases. Germline assignment: CDR1 SGHRS and CDR2 YFSETQ. With 1 base clipped from V and 0 bases from J, the junction kept 4 bases outside the gene matches. The CDR3 covers 16 residues. The CDR3 protein is CASSLWAGVSYNEQFF. The CDR3 DNA sequence: TGCGCCAGCAGCTTGTGGGCGGGAGTCTCCTACAATGAGCAGTTCTTC. Full variable domain (rest looked up from reference TRBV5-1 and TRBJ2-1): KAGVTQTPRYLIKTRGQQVTLSCSPISGHRSVSWYQQTPGQGLQFLFEYFSETQRNKGNFPGRFSGRQFSNSRSEMNVSTLELGDSALYLCASSLWAGVSYNEQFFGPGTRLTVL.

Comment on this clonotype: This may come from a read error, since a much larger clone is one base off. The chain links TRBV6-2 or TRBV6-3 to TRBJ2-4, with D maybe TRBD2 (6 bases). The CDR3 is 16 amino acids. CDR1 is MNHEY and CDR2 is SVGEGT in the germline V gene. The V end was cut by 5 bases, the J end by 7 bases, with 21 bases between. CDR3 protein: CASSEFVAGSGNIQYF. In DNA, the CDR3 is TGTGCCAGCAGTGAATTCGTCGCGGGGTCGGGTAACATTCAGTACTTC.